Here is one T cell receptor (beta chain) with its context. Its target is not known. Profiled with immunoSEQ multiplex PCR; TCRdb holds only in-frame clones, not every one. This sample has about 67,000 clones, with about 83% found just once. The entry originates in a study of T cell responses to AZD1222 COVID-19 vaccine. Broader study findings: Sampling captured repertoires only after the peak T cell response. Clonal diversity was possibly underestimated, and the donors were mostly white British, with more females. Only 6 or 7 AZD1222 recipients tested seropositive at baseline.

The CDR3 runs 14 residues. The ends were cut back, 0 bases at V and 3 bases at J, with 5 bases in the middle. CDR1 is LNHDA and CDR2 is SQIVND in the germline V gene (reference sequence). The clonotype comes from an adult who received the AZD1222 COVID-19 vaccine. The chain joins TRBV19 to TRBJ1-4; no clear D. Sequences were derived from peripheral blood, sampled 28 days after the second AZD1222 dose. The CDR3 is CASSIDTSNEKLFF. The DNA for the CDR3 is TGTGCCAGTAGTATAGATACATCTAATGAAAAACTGTTTTTT.